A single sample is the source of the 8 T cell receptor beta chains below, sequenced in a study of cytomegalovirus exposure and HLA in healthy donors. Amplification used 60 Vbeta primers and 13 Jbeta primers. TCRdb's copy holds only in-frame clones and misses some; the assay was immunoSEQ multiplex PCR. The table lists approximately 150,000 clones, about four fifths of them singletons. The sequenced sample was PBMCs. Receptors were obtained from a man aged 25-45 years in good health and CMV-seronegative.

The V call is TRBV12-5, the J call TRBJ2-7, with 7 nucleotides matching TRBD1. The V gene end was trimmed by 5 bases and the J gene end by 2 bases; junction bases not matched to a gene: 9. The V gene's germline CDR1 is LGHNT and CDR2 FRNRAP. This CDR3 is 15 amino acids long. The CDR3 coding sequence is TGTGCTAGTGGTCCGGGACAGCTCACTACCTACGAGCAGTACTTC. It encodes CASGPGQLTTYEQYF.

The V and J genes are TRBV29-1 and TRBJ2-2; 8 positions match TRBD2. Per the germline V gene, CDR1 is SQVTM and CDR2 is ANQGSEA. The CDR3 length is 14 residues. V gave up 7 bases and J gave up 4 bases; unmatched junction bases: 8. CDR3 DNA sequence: TGCAGCGCCTCGGGGGGGGCAATCACCGGGGAGCTGTTTTTT. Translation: CSASGGAITGELFF.

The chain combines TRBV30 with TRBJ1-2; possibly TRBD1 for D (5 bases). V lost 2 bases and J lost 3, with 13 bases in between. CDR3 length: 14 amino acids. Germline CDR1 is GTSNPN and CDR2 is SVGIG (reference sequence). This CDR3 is CAWSLQQVHYGYTF. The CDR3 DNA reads TGTGCCTGGAGTCTTCAACAGGTGCACTATGGCTACACCTTC.

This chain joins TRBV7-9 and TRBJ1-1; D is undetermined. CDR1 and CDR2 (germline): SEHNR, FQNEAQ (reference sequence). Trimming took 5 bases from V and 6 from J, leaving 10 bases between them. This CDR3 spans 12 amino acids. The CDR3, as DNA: TGTGCCAGCAGCCGCGGACTAGCTGAAGCTTTCTTT. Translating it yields CASSRGLAEAFF.

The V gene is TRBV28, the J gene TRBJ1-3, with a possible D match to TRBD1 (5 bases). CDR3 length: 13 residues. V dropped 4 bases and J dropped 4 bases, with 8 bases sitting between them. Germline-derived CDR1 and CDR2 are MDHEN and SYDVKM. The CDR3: CASSSGGGNTIYF. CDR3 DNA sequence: TGTGCCAGCAGTTCCGGGGGAGGAAACACCATATATTTT. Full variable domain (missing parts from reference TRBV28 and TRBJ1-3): DVKVTQSSRYLVKRTGEKVFLECVQDMDHENMFWYRQDPGLGLRLIYFSYDVKMKEKGDIPEGYSVSREKKERFSLILESASTNQTSMYLCASSSGGGNTIYFGEGSWLTVV.

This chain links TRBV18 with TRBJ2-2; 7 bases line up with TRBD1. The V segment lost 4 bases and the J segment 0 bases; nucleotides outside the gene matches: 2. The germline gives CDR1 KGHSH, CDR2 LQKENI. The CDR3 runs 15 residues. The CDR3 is CASSQGAANTGELFF. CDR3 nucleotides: TGTGCCAGCTCACAGGGGGCTGCGAACACCGGGGAGCTGTTTTTT.

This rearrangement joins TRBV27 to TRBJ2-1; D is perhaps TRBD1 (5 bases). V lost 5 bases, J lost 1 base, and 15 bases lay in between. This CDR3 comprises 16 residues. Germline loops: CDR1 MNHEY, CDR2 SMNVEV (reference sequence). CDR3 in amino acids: CASSPIQALSYNEQFF. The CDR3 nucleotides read TGTGCCAGCAGTCCGATACAGGCCCTGTCCTACAATGAGCAGTTCTTC.

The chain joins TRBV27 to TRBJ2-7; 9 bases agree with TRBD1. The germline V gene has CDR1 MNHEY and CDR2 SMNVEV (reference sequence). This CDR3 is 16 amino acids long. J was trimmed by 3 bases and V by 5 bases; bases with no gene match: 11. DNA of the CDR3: TGTGCCAGCAGTCCAATATTACAGGGGGCAAACTACGAGCAGTACTTC. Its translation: CASSPILQGANYEQYF.